The 31 T cell receptor beta chains below all came from one sample that was sequenced in a study of T cell repertoires in cytomegalovirus infection. Each CDR3 protein gets one entry after TCRdb re-called the reads with MiXCR. This table has around 70,000 distinct CDR3 sequences, around 27% appearing once. These receptors' targets are unknown. The sample was CD8+ T cells from cultured PBMCs, taken from culture after CMV antigen stimulation. The origin of the receptors is a human donor in good health (CMV status not recorded). Some clones in this sample may be carry-over from other donors' samples.

V is TRBV5-1 and J is TRBJ2-6; D is ambiguous. Germline CDR1 is SGHRS and CDR2 is YFSETQ. The CDR3 consists of 16 residues. V was pared by 1 base and J by 1 base, with 9 bases between. CDR3 residues: CASSLSGASGANVLTF. The DNA for the CDR3 is TGCGCCAGCAGCTTGAGTGGAGCATCTGGGGCCAACGTCCTGACTTTC.

This clonotype was seen at least ten times. This sequence joins TRBV28 and TRBJ2-7; 8 bases align to TRBD2. The trim removed 6 bases at V and 7 bases at J, leaving 8 bases unmatched. Germline V gene sequence: CDR1 MDHEN, CDR2 SYDVKM. This CDR3 is 13 amino acids long. CDR3 residues: CASSPGRGKEQYF. CDR3 sequence (DNA): TGTGCCAGCAGCCCCGGGAGGGGTAAAGAGCAGTACTTC.

This clonotype appeared a single time. The chain carries TRBV11-2 and TRBJ1-4; no definite D call. Germline assignment: CDR1 SGHAT and CDR2 FQNNGV. The CDR3 is 14 amino acids. V lost 7 bases, J lost 5 bases, and 14 bases lay in between. The CDR3 loop is CASTDSGKNEKLFF. For the CDR3, the DNA is TGTGCCAGCACCGACTCGGGTAAAAATGAAAAACTGTTTTTT. Full variable domain (rest looked up from reference TRBV11-2 and TRBJ1-4): EAGVAQSPRYKIIEKRQSVAFWCNPISGHATLYWYQQILGQGPKLLIQFQNNGVVDDSQLPKDRFSAERLKGVDSTLKIQPAKLEDSAVYLCASTDSGKNEKLFFGSGTQLSVL.

This clonotype was observed at least ten times. The chain employs TRBV10-1 and TRBJ2-2; D gene uncertain. The CDR3 runs to 14 residues. Trimming took off 8 bases at V and 2 bases at J, with 12 bases between the two ends. Per germline, CDR1 WNHNN and CDR2 SYGVQD (reference sequence). CDR3 region: CASSEGINTGELFF. CDR3 sequence (DNA): TGCGCCAGCTCCGAAGGGATAAACACCGGGGAGCTGTTTTTT.

Points on this clonotype: This sequence may be a read error, since a much larger clone differs from it by one base. This chain connects TRBV11-2 to TRBJ1-1; D gene unclear. V was shortened by 3 bases and J by 1 base, with 12 bases between the two germline ends. The CDR3 is 15 amino acids. CDR1 and CDR2 (germline): SGHAT, FQNNGV. CDR3 DNA: TGTGCCAGCAGCTTGCTAGGGAAAGAGAACACTGAAGCTTTCTTT. It is translated as CASSLLGKENTEAFF.

There are a few counts of this clonotype. The V gene is TRBV12-3 or TRBV12-4, the J gene TRBJ2-7; TRBD1 or TRBD2 may be the D gene (6 bases each). The CDR3 covers 13 residues. Deletions cut 6 bases from V and 7 bases from J, with 16 bases between. CDR3 region: CASRVNRGGEQYF. DNA for the CDR3: TGTGCCAGCAGAGTCAACCGAGGGGGGGAGCAGTACTTC.

The chain couples TRBV7-6 to TRBJ1-3; no clear D gene. Germline CDR1 SGHVS, CDR2 FNYEAQ. This CDR3 comprises 15 residues. Trimming stripped 1 base from V and 0 bases from J, with 7 bases between. The CDR3 reads CASSLEASSGNTIYF. CDR3 DNA: TGTGCCAGCAGCTTAGAGGCGAGCTCTGGAAACACCATATATTTT.

V usage is TRBV6-6 and J usage is TRBJ1-6; D is perhaps TRBD1 (6 bases). CDR1 and CDR2 from the germline V gene are MNHNY and SVGAGI (reference sequence). Trimming stripped 3 bases from V and 9 bases from J, with 12 bases between. The CDR3 extends over 14 amino acids. CDR3 nucleotide sequence: TGTGCCAGCAGTTATGGAGGGGGAAGTTCACCCCTCCACTTT. Its translation: CASSYGGGSSPLHF.

This clonotype was detected many times. The chain joins TRBV7-2 to TRBJ2-7; 7 nucleotides line up with TRBD2. The trim removed 1 base at V and 4 bases at J, leaving 7 bases unmatched. CDR1 SGHTA and CDR2 FQGNSA come from the germline V gene. This CDR3 comprises 15 residues. CDR3 loop: CASSLGSAGVYEQYF. The CDR3 DNA reads TGTGCCAGCAGCTTAGGGTCGGCGGGAGTTTACGAGCAGTACTTC. Complete variable domain (other parts from reference TRBV7-2 and TRBJ2-7): GAGVSQSPSNKVTEKGKDVELRCDPISGHTALYWYRQSLGQGLEFLIYFQGNSAPDKSGLPSDRFSAERTGGSVSTLTIQRTQQEDSAVYLCASSLGSAGVYEQYFGPGTRLTVT.

This clonotype was seen more than once but under ten times. The chain couples TRBV2 to TRBJ2-5; 9 bases are a match to TRBD2. This CDR3 region has 15 residues. Losses at the gene ends were 8 bases for V and 1 base for J; bases not matched to a gene: 8. Germline loops: CDR1 SNHLY, CDR2 FYNNEI. The chain's CDR3 is CASGGVAGAQETQYF. The CDR3 DNA is TGTGCCAGCGGAGGGGTAGCGGGAGCCCAAGAGACCCAGTACTTC.

This clonotype occurred a few times. The rearrangement links TRBV20-1 to TRBJ2-3, with TRBD2 identical over 7 bases. Trimming took 5 bases from V and 0 from J; bases not matched to a gene: 17. This CDR3 contains 18 residues. Germline CDR1 is DFQATT and CDR2 is SNEGSKA (reference sequence). CDR3 region: CSARTTPGSGTSTDTQYF. Here the CDR3 DNA reads TGCAGTGCTCGAACGACCCCTGGGAGCGGGACTAGCACAGATACGCAGTATTTT.

V usage is TRBV27 and J usage is TRBJ1-2, with D perhaps TRBD1 (5 bases). CDR3 length: 14 amino acids. Looked up from germline, CDR1 is MNHEY and CDR2 is SMNVEV (reference sequence). The V and J ends lost 7 bases and 1 base respectively, with 13 bases between them. DNA of the CDR3: TGTGCCAGCACCCGCCGGCAGGGTAACTATGGCTACACCTTC. The encoded protein is CASTRRQGNYGYTF.

The chain is built from TRBV19 and TRBJ2-7, with D tentatively TRBD1 (6 bases). V was pared by 2 bases and J by 6 bases, with 14 bases between. The CDR3 consists of 14 residues. Germline V gene data show CDR1 as LNHDA and CDR2 as SQIVND (reference sequence). CDR3 nucleotide sequence: TGTGCCAGTAGTATACTCTTTGGCAGGGGCGAGCAGTACTTC. It encodes CASSILFGRGEQYF.

Many counts were recorded for this clonotype. The chain employs TRBV7-6 and TRBJ2-3, with TRBD2 matching 7 bases. The length of the CDR3 is 14 residues. Germline CDR1 and CDR2: SGHVS and FNYEAQ. The V and J ends lost 2 bases and 4 bases, in that order; junction bases with no gene match: 3. CDR3 region: CASSLRLAADTQYF. The CDR3 DNA reads as TGTGCCAGCAGCTTACGACTAGCAGCAGATACGCAGTATTTT.

The chain joins TRBV12-3 or TRBV12-4 to TRBJ1-5; D may be TRBD1 (5 bases). The CDR3 sequence is 13 residues long. Trimming cost V 5 bases and J 3 bases, with 8 bases left between them. In nucleotides, the CDR3 is TGTGCCAGCAGTCGACAGCCCAATCAGCCCCAGCATTTT. Amino acids: CASSRQPNQPQHF.

This clonotype was counted many times. The chain couples TRBV7-2 to TRBJ2-7; maybe TRBD2 (7 bases). Germline-derived CDR1 and CDR2 are SGHTA and FQGNSA. This CDR3 comprises 14 residues. V lost 4 bases and J 7 bases, leaving 17 bases between the germline ends. CDR3 sequence reads: CASSSGARAGEQYF. The CDR3 DNA reads TGTGCCAGCAGCTCAGGGGCTCGAGCGGGGGAGCAGTACTTC.

This sequence joins TRBV19 and TRBJ2-1; D gene ambiguous. Trimming stripped 5 bases from V and 3 bases from J, with 14 bases between. From germline, CDR1 is LNHDA and CDR2 SQIVND (reference sequence). The CDR3 runs 15 residues. CDR3 loop: CASSPLRYYYNEQFF. The CDR3 DNA sequence: TGTGCCAGTAGTCCACTGCGGTATTACTACAATGAGCAGTTCTTC.

This clonotype was seen at least ten times. This rearrangement joins TRBV11-3 to TRBJ2-6, with D perhaps matching TRBD1 (6 bases). Germline values: CDR1 SGHNT, CDR2 YENEEA. The germline V and J ends were trimmed by 7 bases and 0 bases, with 19 bases remaining between them. The CDR3 spans 18 residues. CDR3 region: CASTETWTESSGANVLTF. The CDR3 DNA reads as TGTGCCAGCACCGAGACCTGGACAGAGAGCTCTGGGGCCAACGTCCTGACTTTC.

The CDR3 is CASSVEREGAGELFF. CDR3 coding DNA: TGCGCCAGCAGTGTTGAGCGGGAGGGCGCCGGGGAGCTGTTTTTT. This rearrangement joins TRBV10-2 to TRBJ2-2; TRBD2 matches at 10 bases. V lost 4 bases, J lost 6 bases, and 5 bases stayed unmatched. The CDR3 totals 15 residues. Germline V gene sequence: CDR1 WSHSY, CDR2 SAAADI.

This clonotype was counted between two and nine times. V is TRBV27 and J is TRBJ2-7, with 11 positions matching TRBD1. Unmatched junction bases numbered 8, after V lost 7 bases and J lost 3 bases. The CDR3 spans 15 residues. Germline assignment: CDR1 MNHEY and CDR2 SMNVEV (reference sequence). The CDR3 reads CASNQGTGGLYEQYF. The CDR3 nucleotides read TGTGCCAGCAACCAAGGGACAGGGGGGCTCTACGAGCAGTACTTC.

This clonotype was picked up one time. The rearrangement uses TRBV12-3 or TRBV12-4 and TRBJ1-1, with a tentative D call TRBD1 (5 bases). The V end was cut by 6 bases, the J end by 4 bases, with 12 bases between. The CDR3 totals 13 residues. The CDR3 loop is CASSGRGGTEAFF. DNA for the CDR3: TGTGCCAGCAGCGGGAGGGGAGGCACTGAAGCTTTCTTT.

The genes are TRBV28 and TRBJ2-7; 13 nucleotides agree with TRBD2. The CDR3 is made up of 19 amino acids. J was trimmed by 0 bases and V by 6 bases; bases with no gene match: 14. In germline, CDR1 is MDHEN, CDR2 SYDVKM. The CDR3 loop reads CASSTGLAGILLGSYEQYF. As DNA, the CDR3 is TGTGCCAGCAGCACGGGACTAGCGGGGATTCTGCTTGGCTCCTACGAGCAGTACTTC. Supplemented by reference TRBV28 and TRBJ2-7, the full variable domain reads DVKVTQSSRYLVKRTGEKVFLECVQDMDHENMFWYRQDPGLGLRLIYFSYDVKMKEKGDIPEGYSVSREKKERFSLILESASTNQTSMYLCASSTGLAGILLGSYEQYFGPGTRLTVT.

The chain links TRBV11-3 to TRBJ2-7, with D tentatively TRBD1 (9 bases). Trimming removed 5 bases at V and 3 bases at J, with 17 bases between. CDR1 SGHNT and CDR2 YENEEA come from the germline V gene. The CDR3 is made up of 15 amino acids. The DNA for the CDR3 is TGTGCCAGCAGCCCGGGGGGGACAGGGCACTACGAGCAGTACTTC. Translating gives CASSPGGTGHYEQYF.

This clonotype was detected ten times or more. V usage is TRBV6-2 or TRBV6-3 and J usage is TRBJ2-1, with TRBD2 as a possible D gene (5 bases). Germline values: CDR1 MNHEY, CDR2 SVGEGT. CDR3 size: 13 residues. V gave up 5 bases and J gave up 5 bases, with 10 bases separating them. Here the CDR3 reads CASSDGLNNEQFF. The CDR3 nucleotides are TGTGCCAGCAGTGACGGACTGAACAATGAGCAGTTCTTC.

This clonotype was observed a handful of times. The chain couples TRBV12-3 or TRBV12-4 to TRBJ2-1; 7 bases agree with TRBD2. The CDR3 spans 15 residues. V shed 3 bases and J 4 bases; nucleotides not matched to a gene: 6. The chain's CDR3 is CASSLRERLYNEQFF. The CDR3 nucleotides are TGTGCCAGCAGTTTGCGGGAGAGGTTATACAATGAGCAGTTCTTC.

In this sample, this clonotype turned up a few times. The chain uses TRBV25-1 and TRBJ1-1; no firm D call. V was clipped by 6 bases and J by 4 bases, with 9 bases between them. The germline CDR1 and CDR2 sequences are MGHDK and SYGVNS. The CDR3 extends over 12 amino acids. The CDR3 bases are TGTGCCAGCAGGGACCGGGGCACTGAAGCTTTCTTT. Its protein is CASRDRGTEAFF.

This clonotype was recorded many times. The J gene is TRBJ1-1, the V gene TRBV6-1; possible D gene TRBD1, 5 bases. Deletions cut 8 bases from V and 12 bases from J, with 28 bases between. Germline V lookup: CDR1 MNHNS, CDR2 SASEGT. The CDR3 covers 15 residues. CDR3: CASGTLLGGFGGTFF. For the CDR3, the DNA is TGTGCCAGCGGGACTTTACTGGGAGGGTTCGGAGGAACTTTCTTT.

The chain employs TRBV7-9 and TRBJ2-3; TRBD2 matches 8 bases. CDR1 and CDR2 from the germline V gene are SEHNR and FQNEAQ (reference sequence). The CDR3 covers 14 residues. The junction had 4 bases not matched to a gene; V was cut back by 3 bases and J by 5 bases. In DNA form, the CDR3 reads TGTGCCAGCAGCTTTGCGGGACTAGAAGATACGCAGTATTTT. It translates to CASSFAGLEDTQYF.

The V call is TRBV12-3 or TRBV12-4, the J call TRBJ1-5, with a possible D match to TRBD1 (5 bases). The CDR3 has 14 residues. V was shortened by 1 base and J by 7 bases, with 11 bases between the two germline ends. CDR3 sequence reads: CASSLGQGWQPQHF. DNA of the CDR3: TGTGCCAGCAGTTTAGGCCAGGGATGGCAGCCCCAGCATTTT.

This clonotype was counted ten times or more. As DNA, the CDR3 is TGTGCCAGTAGTATCACTAGCGGGACCGCAGATACGCAGTATTTT. It translates to CASSITSGTADTQYF. The J gene is TRBJ2-3, the V gene TRBV19; 10 nucleotides align to TRBD2. Germline V gene lookup returns CDR1 LNHDA and CDR2 SQIVND (reference sequence). This CDR3 region has 15 residues. V shed 3 bases and J 4 bases; nucleotides not matched to a gene: 4. Based on the CDR3 plus reference TRBV19 and TRBJ2-3, the full variable domain is DGGITQSPKYLFRKEGQNVTLSCEQNLNHDAMYWYRQDPGQGLRLIYYSQIVNDFQKGDIAEGYSVSREKKESFPLTVTSAQKNPTAFYLCASSITSGTADTQYFGPGTRLTVL.

The chain couples TRBV3-1 to TRBJ2-7; D is unclear. The germline CDR1 and CDR2 sequences are LGHDT and YNNKEL (reference sequence). The germline V and J ends were trimmed by 0 bases and 6 bases, with 9 bases remaining between them. The CDR3 runs 13 residues. The CDR3 spells CASSQEGAIEQYF. The CDR3 nucleotides are TGTGCCAGCAGCCAAGAGGGCGCGATCGAGCAGTACTTC.